One T cell receptor (beta chain) is described in this entry. These data are taken from a study of blood T cell repertoires in COVID-19. About the study: T cells, B-cell-depleted T cells, or PBMCs provided the cDNA or gDNA that served as material.

Recovery among Cohort 3 donors was established by two negative PCRs, clearance, or symptom resolution. Between the trimmed V and J ends, which lost 2 bases and 3 bases, there was a span of 14 bases. Germline V gene sequence: CDR1 LGHNT, CDR2 FRNRAP. This CDR3 is 15 amino acids long. Authors' methods: Researchers report that nucleated cell counts were estimated from reference gene primer amplification. The table came from immunoSEQ multiplex PCR; TCRdb's copy has only in-frame clones and leaves some out. That table is the source of V, J and clone size, and D and trimming were worked out from the DNA. In the table there are a few hundred thousand clones, approximately 85% of which are singletons.

The clonotype comes from a woman aged 25-40 years who had recovered from COVID-19. The chain combines TRBV12-5 with TRBJ2-7, with TRBD1 as a possible D gene (6 bases). Sequenced: PBMCs or T cells enriched from blood (not recorded which). CDR3 residues: CASGLTSRGFYEQYF. Written as DNA, the CDR3 is TGTGCTAGTGGTTTGACGTCCAGGGGATTCTACGAGCAGTACTTC.